This passage covers 29 T cell receptor beta chains from one sample sequenced in a study of blood T cells in healthy people across ages. Next came a second PCR, run for about 6 to 12 cycles, which used a sample-barcoded 5' primer along with a J-beta primer mix. TCRdb fed the 5' RACE reads into MiXCR, producing one record per CDR3 protein. The repertoire holds more than 650,000 distinct CDR3 sequences, with 20% to 25% as singletons. Sequenced sample: blood. All receptors come from a man aged 65-85 years in good health.

This clonotype was seen many times. The J gene is TRBJ1-2, the V gene TRBV29-1, with D perhaps matching TRBD1 (6 bases). This CDR3 is built from 13 residues. The germline V gene has CDR1 SQVTM and CDR2 ANQGSEA. Trimming removed 3 bases from V and 8 bases from J, with 16 bases in between. This chain's CDR3 is CSVDISGVQGYTF. The CDR3 DNA sequence: TGCAGCGTTGATATATCAGGGGTTCAGGGCTACACCTTC.

This clonotype was counted only a few times. The germline gene is not matched at one end of the junction; a read error may be the cause. The V and J genes are TRBV3-1 and TRBJ2-7, with D possibly being TRBD1 or TRBD2 (5 bases each). Per the germline V gene, CDR1 is LGHDT and CDR2 is YNNKEL (reference sequence). CDR3 length: 15 residues. Written as DNA, the CDR3 is TGTGCCAGCGGCCAAGATTTACAGGCGGGCCTCAAGCAGTACTTC. Protein: CASGQDLQAGLKQYF.

This clonotype has only a few counts. The V and J genes are TRBV5-1 and TRBJ1-2; no reliable D call. The CDR3 consists of 14 residues. The V gene's germline CDR1 is SGHRS and CDR2 YFSETQ. With 3 bases removed from V and 6 bases from J, the gap between germline ends came to 15 bases. The CDR3 loop is CASSSGQHLNGYTF. The CDR3 bases are TGCGCCAGCAGCTCCGGGCAGCACCTTAATGGCTACACCTTC.

This clonotype was counted a few times. The chain joins TRBV29-1 to TRBJ2-3; D might be TRBD1 (6 bases). Germline assignment: CDR1 SQVTM and CDR2 ANQGSEA. The CDR3 covers 14 residues. The V and J ends lost 8 bases and 3 bases respectively, with 18 bases between them. The CDR3 region is CSTRQDKGTDTQYF. The CDR3 DNA follows: TGCAGCACCCGACAGGATAAGGGGACAGATACGCAGTATTTT.

This clonotype has a count of ten or more. The J gene is TRBJ2-3, the V gene TRBV5-1; TRBD1 or TRBD2 may be the D gene (5 bases each). CDR1 and CDR2 from the germline V gene are SGHRS and YFSETQ. CDR3 size: 14 residues. The ends were cut back, 2 bases at V and 3 bases at J, with 10 bases in the middle. The CDR3 is CASSFEGLTDTQYF. The CDR3 coding sequence is TGCGCCAGCAGCTTCGAGGGGTTAACAGATACGCAGTATTTT.

Ten or more counts support this clonotype. The chain links TRBV19 to TRBJ1-2; the D gene is possibly TRBD1 (5 bases). With 9 bases removed from V and 5 bases from J, the gap between germline ends came to 13 bases. The germline gives CDR1 LNHDA, CDR2 SQIVND (reference sequence). The CDR3 is made up of 12 amino acids. Here the CDR3 DNA reads TGTGCCAGCCGTGGGGCCTTTTATGGCTACACCTTC. As protein: CASRGAFYGYTF.

This clonotype has just a few counts. This rearrangement joins TRBV9 to TRBJ2-1; TRBD1 or TRBD2 may be the D gene (5 bases each). The CDR3 consists of 14 residues. The germline V and J ends were trimmed by 0 bases and 7 bases, with 11 bases remaining between them. Germline V CDR1 and CDR2: SGDLS, YYNGEE. The CDR3 DNA sequence: TGTGCCAGCAGCGTAGGTGGGACCTTGAATGAGCAGTTCTTC. Its translation: CASSVGGTLNEQFF.

This clonotype was counted many times. This chain links TRBV5-1 with TRBJ2-1; 8 bases align to TRBD2. Germline V lookup: CDR1 SGHRS, CDR2 YFSETQ. The CDR3 is 15 residues long. Trimming at V came to 6 bases and at J to 2 bases, leaving 7 bases not matched to a gene. CDR3 sequence reads: CASNVAGIPYNEQFF. CDR3 DNA sequence: TGCGCCAGCAACGTAGCGGGAATACCCTACAATGAGCAGTTCTTC.

This clonotype has a handful of counts. The rearrangement uses TRBV6-1 and TRBJ2-3; 9 nucleotides match TRBD2. Trimming took 0 bases from V and 0 from J; bases not matched to a gene: 4. This CDR3 contains 17 residues. Germline values: CDR1 MNHNS, CDR2 SASEGT. CDR3 sequence (DNA): TGTGCCAGCAGTGAAGCGATTAGCGGGGGAAGCACAGATACGCAGTATTTT. Its translation is CASSEAISGGSTDTQYF.

The chain is built from TRBV24-1 and TRBJ2-1; D remains ambiguous. TRBJ2-7 explains the end of the DNA better; the J call may be wrong. The CDR3 totals 13 residues. Germline CDR1 KGHDR, CDR2 SFDVKD. CDR3 amino acids: CATTTEGAYEQYF. Here the CDR3 DNA reads TGTGCCACTACGACGGAAGGTGCCTACGAGCAGTACTTC.

The J gene is TRBJ2-3, the V gene TRBV5-1; 12 nucleotides line up with TRBD2. From germline, CDR1 is SGHRS and CDR2 YFSETQ. The CDR3 sequence is 15 residues long. V lost 3 bases, J lost 8 bases, and 7 bases stayed unmatched. The CDR3 coding sequence is TGCGCCAGCAGCTCTAGCGGGGGGGCCGGAGGTACGCAGTATTTT. Protein: CASSSSGGAGGTQYF.

V gene TRBV5-1 combines with J gene TRBJ2-2; D not resolved. This CDR3 comprises 15 residues. Trimming shortened V by 2 bases and J by 1 base, and 9 bases separated the two germline ends. Germline-derived CDR1 and CDR2 are SGHRS and YFSETQ. DNA for the CDR3: TGCGCCAGCAGCTTTGACACGATGAACACCGGGGAGCTGTTTTTT. Protein sequence: CASSFDTMNTGELFF.

This sequence joins TRBV9 and TRBJ1-1; D is perhaps TRBD1 (6 bases). The V gene's germline CDR1 is SGDLS and CDR2 YYNGEE. The CDR3 extends over 15 amino acids. The V and J ends lost 0 bases and 4 bases respectively, with 13 bases between them. In nucleotides, the CDR3 is TGTGCCAGCAGCGTAGTCTTACAGGGAGGCACTGAAGCTTTCTTT. Amino acid sequence: CASSVVLQGGTEAFF.

There are many counts of this clonotype. V and J are TRBV12-3 or TRBV12-4 and TRBJ2-5; a weak D match, TRBD2 (5 bases). The CDR3 covers 15 residues. Deletions cut 5 bases from V and 4 bases from J, with 17 bases between. The chain's CDR3 is CASSGTGSPGETQYF. The DNA of the CDR3 is TGTGCCAGCAGTGGAACGGGGAGTCCTGGAGAGACCCAGTACTTC.

This clonotype showed up just once. The genes are TRBV4-3 and TRBJ1-1, with D uncertain. CDR1 is LGHNA, CDR2 YSLEER, per germline. Deletions cut 6 bases from V and 6 bases from J, with 20 bases between. The CDR3 consists of 15 residues. The CDR3 DNA is TGCGCCAGCAGTTATAACCCCCGGGGAGACCCTGAAGCTTTCTTT. Amino acids: CASSYNPRGDPEAFF.

The rearrangement joins TRBV11-2 to TRBJ2-5; 11 bases map to TRBD1. TRBJ2-1 explains the end of the DNA better; the J call may be wrong. Germline V gene data show CDR1 as SGHAT and CDR2 as FQNNGV. This CDR3 region has 20 residues. The CDR3 sequence: CASSEAGTGGTVSPYNEQFF. The CDR3 DNA follows: TGTGCCAGCAGCGAAGCCGGGACAGGGGGGACGGTTAGCCCCTACAATGAGCAGTTCTTC.

This clonotype was seen only once. The chain carries TRBV10-3 and TRBJ2-5; TRBD2 matches 12 bases. The last part of the DNA fits TRBJ2-7 better; the J call may be wrong. The CDR3 contains 16 residues. Germline CDR1 reads ENHRY; CDR2 reads SYGVKD. This chain's CDR3 is CAISEKGLAGSDEQYF. CDR3 nucleotide sequence: TGTGCCATCAGTGAGAAAGGACTAGCGGGAAGCGACGAGCAGTACTTC.

The sample holds a few counts of this clonotype. A clone one base away is much larger, so this may be a read error. This sequence joins TRBV7-2 and TRBJ1-2; D is unclear. The CDR3 runs to 13 residues. CDR1 is SGHTA and CDR2 is FQGNSA in the germline V gene. V lost 4 bases, J lost 10 bases, and 16 bases lay in between. CDR3 in DNA: TGTGCCAGCAGCTCGCTCCTAATCGCGGACTACACCTTC. Translating gives CASSSLLIADYTF. Full variable domain (missing parts from reference TRBV7-2 and TRBJ1-2): GAGVSQSPSNKVTEKGKDVELRCDPISGHTALYWYRQSLGQGLEFLIYFQGNSAPDKSGLPSDRFSAERTGGSVSTLTIQRTQQEDSAVYLCASSSLLIADYTFGSGTRLTVV.

This clonotype was counted a few times. The V call is TRBV24-1, the J call TRBJ2-1; TRBD2 matches at 8 bases. The CDR3 consists of 15 residues. Trimming took 7 bases from V and 5 from J; bases not matched to a gene: 9. The germline gives CDR1 KGHDR, CDR2 SFDVKD. Here the CDR3 reads CATRPGLGFDNEQFF. As DNA, the CDR3 is TGTGCCACCAGGCCGGGACTAGGGTTTGACAATGAGCAGTTCTTC.

The chain carries TRBV20-1 and TRBJ2-5; 8 bases line up with TRBD2. V dropped 1 base and J dropped 5; count of bases not matched to a gene: 3. Germline CDR1 DFQATT, CDR2 SNEGSKA (reference sequence). The CDR3 is 13 amino acids. The CDR3 region is CSARASGLETQYF. Here the CDR3 DNA reads TGCAGTGCTAGAGCTAGCGGGCTCGAGACCCAGTACTTC.

This clonotype was seen a few times. The rearrangement joins TRBV20-1 to TRBJ2-7; D perhaps matches TRBD2 (5 bases). Germline V gives CDR1 DFQATT, CDR2 SNEGSKA (reference sequence). The CDR3 contains 14 residues. V was clipped by 6 bases and J by 2 bases, with 17 bases between them. CDR3: CSAARRVGTYEQYF. The CDR3 DNA sequence: TGCAGTGCCGCCCGGCGGGTAGGGACCTACGAGCAGTACTTC.

This clonotype was seen a handful of times. The genes are TRBV29-1 and TRBJ2-5, with D possibly matching TRBD2 (5 bases). The CDR3 totals 13 residues. Trimming took off 6 bases at V and 2 bases at J, with 13 bases between the two ends. Per germline, CDR1 SQVTM and CDR2 ANQGSEA. In DNA form, the CDR3 reads TGCAGCGTGCGCATGACGGGACAAGAGACCCAGTACTTC. Its translation: CSVRMTGQETQYF. The variable domain in full, completed from reference TRBV29-1 and TRBJ2-5, reads SAVISQKPSRDICQRGTSLTIQCQVDSQVTMMFWYRQQPGQSLTLIATANQGSEATYESGFVIDKFPISRPNLTFSTLTVSNMSPEDSSIYLCSVRMTGQETQYFGPGTRLLVL.

The genes are TRBV5-1 and TRBJ1-2, with TRBD1 identical over 12 bases. J lost 6 bases, V lost 4 bases, and 10 bases had no gene match. There are 16 residues in the CDR3. Germline-derived CDR1 and CDR2 are SGHRS and YFSETQ. The CDR3 loop reads CASSHNRDRGHNGYTF. The DNA of the CDR3 is TGCGCCAGCAGCCATAACCGGGACAGGGGGCATAATGGCTACACCTTC.

The chain has TRBV14 and TRBJ1-6; D perhaps matches TRBD1 (5 bases). Germline-derived CDR1 and CDR2 are SGHDN and FVKESK. The V gene lost 4 bases and the J gene lost 9 bases, with 16 bases spanning the gap. The CDR3 loop spans 15 amino acids. The CDR3 is CASSPRGSNGSPLHF. The CDR3 DNA sequence: TGTGCCAGCAGCCCGAGGGGCAGTAATGGTTCACCCCTCCACTTT.

The CDR3 reads CASSTGLAGGDTQYF. CDR3 coding DNA: TGTGCCAGCAGCACGGGACTAGCGGGGGGGGATACGCAGTATTTT. The chain is built from TRBV7-2 and TRBJ2-3; 16 bases match TRBD2. The junction had 2 bases not matched to a gene; V was cut back by 5 bases and J by 6 bases. The germline V gene has CDR1 SGHTA and CDR2 FQGNSA. There are 15 residues in the CDR3.

The sample holds a few counts of this clonotype. V gene TRBV20-1 combines with J gene TRBJ1-2; D is undetermined. V lost 6 bases to trimming and J lost 6 bases, with 8 bases between them. The CDR3 length is 10 residues. Looked up from germline, CDR1 is DFQATT and CDR2 is SNEGSKA (reference sequence). CDR3 in amino acids: CSARRDGYTF. The CDR3 DNA reads as TGCAGTGCACGACGGGATGGCTACACCTTC.

This clonotype came up a few times. The genes are TRBV3-1 and TRBJ1-2, with D possibly matching TRBD1 (5 bases). This CDR3 has 15 residues. Trimming cost V 4 bases and J 3 bases, with 15 bases left between them. CDR1 is LGHDT, CDR2 YNNKEL, per germline (reference sequence). The CDR3 protein is CASSRGSAEYYGYTF. DNA for the CDR3: TGTGCCAGCAGCCGGGGGAGCGCCGAATACTATGGCTACACCTTC.

This clonotype was counted ten times or more. The gene calls are TRBV6-5 and TRBJ2-1; D gene ambiguous. Germline V gives CDR1 MNHEY, CDR2 SVGAGI. CDR3 length: 16 amino acids. Trimming cost V 3 bases and J 10 bases, with 22 bases left between them. CDR3 DNA: TGTGCCAGCAGTTATGGCAGGCCAATAGCTCTGGGGGAGCAGTTCTTC. Its protein product is CASSYGRPIALGEQFF.

This clonotype was counted between two and nine times. This chain links TRBV20-1 with TRBJ2-1, with a possible D match to TRBD2 (5 bases). This CDR3 contains 15 residues. The V gene lost 3 bases and the J gene lost 3 bases, with 15 bases spanning the gap. CDR1 and CDR2 from the germline V gene are DFQATT and SNEGSKA (reference sequence). CDR3 in amino acids: CSASPASSYYNEQFF. The CDR3 nucleotides are TGCAGTGCTAGTCCGGCTAGCTCCTACTACAATGAGCAGTTCTTC.